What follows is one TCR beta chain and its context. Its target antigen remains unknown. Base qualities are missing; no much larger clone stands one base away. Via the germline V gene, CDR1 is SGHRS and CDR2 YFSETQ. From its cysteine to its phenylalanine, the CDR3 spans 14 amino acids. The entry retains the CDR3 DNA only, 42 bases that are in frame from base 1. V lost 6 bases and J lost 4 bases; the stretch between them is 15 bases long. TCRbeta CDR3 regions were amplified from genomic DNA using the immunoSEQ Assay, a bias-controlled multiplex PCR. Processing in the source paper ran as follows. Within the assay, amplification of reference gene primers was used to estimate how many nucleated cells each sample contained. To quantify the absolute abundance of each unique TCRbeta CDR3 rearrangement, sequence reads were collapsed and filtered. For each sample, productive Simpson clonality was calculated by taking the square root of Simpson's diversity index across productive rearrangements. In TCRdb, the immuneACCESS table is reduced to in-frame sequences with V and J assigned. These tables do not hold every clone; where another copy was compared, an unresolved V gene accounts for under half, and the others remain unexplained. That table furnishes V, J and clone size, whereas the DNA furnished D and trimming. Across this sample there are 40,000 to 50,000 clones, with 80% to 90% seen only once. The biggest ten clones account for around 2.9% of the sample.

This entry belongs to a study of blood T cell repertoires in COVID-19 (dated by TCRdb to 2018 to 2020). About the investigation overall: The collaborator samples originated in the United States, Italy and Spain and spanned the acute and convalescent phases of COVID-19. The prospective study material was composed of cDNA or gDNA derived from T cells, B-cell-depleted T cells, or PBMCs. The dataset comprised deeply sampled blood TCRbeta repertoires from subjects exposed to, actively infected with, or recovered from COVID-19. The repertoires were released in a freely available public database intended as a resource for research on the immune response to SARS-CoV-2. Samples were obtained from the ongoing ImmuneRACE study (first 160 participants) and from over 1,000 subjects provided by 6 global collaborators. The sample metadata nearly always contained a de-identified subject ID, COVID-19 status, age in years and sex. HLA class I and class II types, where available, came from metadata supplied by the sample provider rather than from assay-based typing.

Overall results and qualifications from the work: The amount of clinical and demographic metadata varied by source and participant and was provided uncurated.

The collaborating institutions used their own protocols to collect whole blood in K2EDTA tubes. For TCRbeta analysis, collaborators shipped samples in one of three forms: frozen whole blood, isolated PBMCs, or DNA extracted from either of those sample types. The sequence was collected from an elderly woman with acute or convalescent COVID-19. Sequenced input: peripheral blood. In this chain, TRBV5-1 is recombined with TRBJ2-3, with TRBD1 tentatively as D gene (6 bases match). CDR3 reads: CASMGANRPDTQYF. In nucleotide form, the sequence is TGCGCCAGCATGGGGGCGAATAGGCCAGATACGCAGTATTTT. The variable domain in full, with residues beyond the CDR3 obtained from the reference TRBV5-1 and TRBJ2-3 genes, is KAGVTQTPRYLIKTRGQQVTLSCSPISGHRSVSWYQQTPGQGLQFLFEYFSETQRNKGNFPGRFSGRQFSNSRSEMNVSTLELGDSALYLCASMGANRPDTQYFGPGTRLTVL.